Sequencing of this T cell receptor beta chain was carried out in a study of control samples from healthy donors and cancer patients. Sequencing was performed with immunoSEQ multiplex PCR; in TCRdb, only in-frame clones are kept and a portion is missing. There are approximately 130,000 clones in the sample; approximately 89% occur only once, and about 2.9% lies in the top ten. The germline V gene encodes CDR1 LNHDA and CDR2 SQIVND (reference sequence). Trimming took off 5 bases at V and 9 bases at J, with 17 bases between the two ends. The CDR3 totals 14 residues. The material sequenced was blood. V and J are TRBV19 and TRBJ1-5; D not resolved. This clonotype was obtained from a man between 60 and 75 years old in good health. In DNA form, the CDR3 reads TGTGCCAGTAGTGCCGGGATCCACGTGGGGCCCCAGCATTTT. Translated: CASSAGIHVGPQHF.